This entry concerns a single T cell receptor beta chain. Its antigen is not known. This sample was included in a study of Ad26.COV2.S vaccination and SARS-CoV-2 variants. Study summary: Ad26.COV2.S shots went into the muscle once or twice, 56 days apart.

Profiled with immunoSEQ multiplex PCR; TCRdb holds only in-frame clones, not every one. The sample holds almost 400,000 clones, about nine tenths seen once. Looked up from germline, CDR1 is LGHNA and CDR2 is YNFKEQ. The CDR3 is 15 amino acids. V lost 0 bases, J lost 6 bases, and 11 bases lay in between. Treatment reported: roughly 19 received Ad26.COV2.S at low or high dose, single or two shots; several received placebo; per-sample allocation not given. Each sample was drawn 63 days after the first injection (of vaccine or placebo). Donation came from an adult in Boston who was aged 18-55 years. Study-wide results and limits: Participants in the vaccine arm had higher spike-specific TCR breadth; placebo recipients had lower.

The receptor's source is a person between 18 and 60 years old who received the Ad26.COV2.S COVID-19 vaccine or a placebo. The specimen was peripheral blood, collected in a trial of Ad26.COV2.S vaccine versus placebo. This chain links TRBV4-2 with TRBJ2-2; D perhaps matches TRBD2 (5 bases). The CDR3 sequence: CASSQDLGSAGELFF. Written as DNA, the CDR3 is TGTGCCAGCAGCCAAGATCTGGGTAGCGCCGGGGAGCTGTTTTTT.